This T cell receptor beta chain was sequenced during a study of CD8+CD57+ T cells in acquired aplastic anemia. Study-wide results and limits: In common between the patients and the controls were more than 25 CD8+ CDR3 sequences.

Both TCR beta VDJ combination and CDR3 sequence profiling were carried out. Genomic DNA was the template for this profiling. TCRdb re-analysed the reads in MiXCR, keeping a single row per CDR3 protein. The profile shows about 160,000 distinct CDR3 sequences, approximately 44% of them singletons. Sequenced patients had shown CD8+CD57+ cell expansion by flow cytometry. Germline values: CDR1 LNHDA, CDR2 SQIVND (reference sequence). The ends were cut back, 3 bases at V and 5 bases at J, with 2 bases in the middle. The CDR3 covers 11 residues. Notes on this clonotype: No antigen is known for it.

The clonotype originates from a human donor with aplastic anemia. Sequencing was done on a sample of sorted CD4+, CD8+, or CD8+CD57+ T cells (not recorded which) from PBMCs. The chain recombines TRBV19 with TRBJ1-3, with D hard to call. CDR3 in amino acids: CASSIRNTIYF. The CDR3 nucleotides are TGTGCCAGTAGTATTAGAAACACCATATATTTT. Drawing the rest from reference TRBV19 and TRBJ1-3, the complete variable domain is DGGITQSPKYLFRKEGQNVTLSCEQNLNHDAMYWYRQDPGQGLRLIYYSQIVNDFQKGDIAEGYSVSREKKESFPLTVTSAQKNPTAFYLCASSIRNTIYFGEGSWLTVV.